This T cell receptor (beta chain) was found in a study of T cell repertoires in cytomegalovirus infection. Study summary: Public TCR beta signature analysis indicated the presence of both CMV infection and matching HLA type.

General observations from the study: HLA-C-restricted, CMV-specific TCR beta clonotypes were dominant ex vivo. Identification of carriers of CMV plus the relevant HLA was performed using cumulative public TCR beta family frequency.

To note about this clonotype: Its antigen remains unknown. A much larger clone lies one base from this, so it may be a read error.

TCRdb processed the reads anew with MiXCR; each CDR3 protein has one entry. The top ten clones hold around 8% of a sample with hundreds of thousands of distinct CDR3 sequences, 20% to 30% of them seen once. The CDR3 runs to 13 residues. Germline CDR1 and CDR2: SGHTA and FQGNSA. The V gene lost 5 bases and the J gene lost 4 bases, with 12 bases spanning the gap. The sequencing input was CD8+ T cells from PBMCs. The chain uses TRBV7-2 and TRBJ2-7; D uncertain. The clonotype was recovered from a human donor in good health (CMV status not recorded). Some clones in this sample may be carry-over from other donors' samples. The CDR3 here is CASSPYSWYEQYF. CDR3 coding DNA: TGTGCCAGCAGCCCTTATTCATGGTACGAGCAGTACTTC.